This T cell receptor beta chain is from a study of T cell changes during pregnancy in multiple sclerosis. The length of the CDR3 is 16 residues. Germline V CDR1 and CDR2: MNHEY, SVGAGI. The V segment lost 0 bases and the J segment 5 bases; nucleotides outside the gene matches: 8. The assay was immunoSEQ multiplex PCR, and TCRdb's table has in-frame clones only and misses some. The sample holds about 18,000 clones; approximately 88% are singletons and the top ten take about a sixth. The sample consisted of CD8+ T cells from peripheral blood mononuclear cells, taken in the third trimester of pregnancy. This clonotype was sampled from a female donor in good health, enrolled as a control in a pregnancy study. The J gene is TRBJ2-7, the V gene TRBV6-5, with 9 bases fitting TRBD2. The CDR3 protein is CASSYSSSGGIHEQYF. As DNA, the CDR3 is TGTGCCAGCAGTTACTCGTCGAGCGGGGGGATTCACGAGCAGTACTTC.